What follows are 19 T cell receptor beta chains derived from one specimen sequenced in a study of cytomegalovirus exposure and HLA in healthy donors. A multiplex PCR was run with 60 Vbeta primers and 13 Jbeta primers. Sequencing was performed with immunoSEQ multiplex PCR; in TCRdb, only in-frame clones are kept and a portion is missing. The sample shows over 100,000 clones, 50% to 80% of them seen only once. What was sequenced was PBMCs. These TCRs come from a woman between 40 and 55 years old in good health and CMV-seropositive.

There are a few counts of this clone. The gene calls are TRBV28 and TRBJ2-7; TRBD1 might be the D (5 bases). The CDR3 spans 14 residues. Germline V CDR1 and CDR2: MDHEN, SYDVKM. Trimming took 4 bases from V and 3 from J, leaving 13 bases between them. The CDR3 sequence is CASSSNRNYYEQYF. Here the CDR3 DNA reads TGTGCCAGCAGTTCGAACAGGAATTACTACGAGCAGTACTTC.

The V and J genes are TRBV11-3 and TRBJ2-7; D call uncertain. Trimming stripped 5 bases from V and 0 bases from J, with 11 bases between. The CDR3 extends over 14 amino acids. The germline CDR1 and CDR2 sequences are SGHNT and YENEEA. The CDR3 here is CASSPHSSSYEQYF. DNA for the CDR3: TGTGCCAGCAGCCCTCACTCGAGCTCCTACGAGCAGTACTTC.

This clone has only a few counts. A junction end diverges from the germline sequence, so it may reflect a read error. J is TRBJ1-5 and V is TRBV7-9; 7 bases align to TRBD1. This CDR3 spans 15 amino acids. Germline assignment: CDR1 SEHNR and CDR2 FQNEAQ (reference sequence). The CDR3 nucleotides read TGTTCCAGCAGCTTGGGGGACAGTAGCAATCAGCCCCAGCATTTT. Its translation is CSSSLGDSSNQPQHF.

The chain combines TRBV14 with TRBJ2-7, with 8 bases that match TRBD1. The V gene's germline CDR1 is SGHDN and CDR2 FVKESK. The CDR3 totals 13 residues. J was trimmed by 3 bases and V by 6 bases; bases with no gene match: 4. This CDR3 is CASRMDRDYEQYF. In DNA form, the CDR3 reads TGTGCCAGCAGGATGGACAGGGACTACGAGCAGTACTTC.

This clone has only a few counts. The genes are TRBV6-1 and TRBJ1-2; weak D call: TRBD1 (5 bases). Per germline, CDR1 MNHNS and CDR2 SASEGT. The CDR3 covers 11 residues. Trimming removed 6 bases from V and 7 bases from J, with 9 bases in between. The CDR3 coding sequence is TGTGCCAGCAGGACAGCCGGTGGCTACACCTTC. It translates to CASRTAGGYTF.

V is TRBV4-1 and J is TRBJ2-1; 7 bases are shared with TRBD2. Germline trimming cut 1 base from V and 4 bases from J; bases unmatched to any gene: 7. CDR1 is MGHRA, CDR2 YSYEKL, per germline. The CDR3 is 16 residues long. In DNA, the CDR3 is TGCGCCAGCAGCCAAGTACTGCCTAGCGGATACAATGAGCAGTTCTTC. This codes for CASSQVLPSGYNEQFF.

The chain is built from TRBV6-6 and TRBJ1-1, with D possibly TRBD1 on 6 matching bases. V was pared by 6 bases and J by 3 bases, with 14 bases between. This CDR3 region has 14 residues. Germline V lookup: CDR1 MNHNY, CDR2 SVGAGI (reference sequence). Here the CDR3 DNA reads TGTGCCAGCAGAGAACCAGGGGACCACACTGAAGCTTTCTTT. Protein: CASREPGDHTEAFF.

V gene TRBV5-1 combines with J gene TRBJ2-2; possible D gene TRBD1, 5 bases. The CDR3 sequence is 15 residues long. CDR1 and CDR2 (germline): SGHRS, YFSETQ. Trimming left V 3 bases short and J 1 base short, with 10 bases between. CDR3 amino acids: CASSSTQGNTGELFF. The CDR3 DNA reads TGCGCCAGCAGCTCCACGCAGGGGAACACCGGGGAGCTGTTTTTT.

This rearrangement joins TRBV6-5 to TRBJ1-1; D call uncertain. From germline, CDR1 is MNHEY and CDR2 SVGAGI. The V end lost 5 bases, the J end lost 4 bases, and 14 bases lay between the germline ends. The CDR3 runs to 14 residues. In DNA, the CDR3 is TGTGCCAGCAGTAAATCGGAGGGCGGCACTGAAGCTTTCTTT. Its translation: CASSKSEGGTEAFF.

The V and J genes are TRBV2 and TRBJ1-1; D perhaps matches TRBD1 (5 bases). The V gene lost 4 bases and the J gene lost 1 base, with 7 bases spanning the gap. Germline CDR1 reads SNHLY; CDR2 reads FYNNEI. The CDR3 runs to 13 residues. CDR3 sequence reads: CASSGQGNTEAFF. The CDR3 bases are TGTGCCAGCAGTGGGCAGGGGAACACTGAAGCTTTCTTT.

The V gene is TRBV9, the J gene TRBJ1-5, with 7 nucleotides matching TRBD1. In germline, CDR1 is SGDLS, CDR2 YYNGEE. Trimming at V came to 0 bases and at J to 3 bases, leaving 3 bases not matched to a gene. The CDR3 is 15 amino acids. For the CDR3, the DNA is TGTGCCAGCAGCGTAGGACAGGGAAACAATCAGCCCCAGCATTTT. It yields the protein CASSVGQGNNQPQHF.

J is TRBJ1-1 and V is TRBV19; D gene ambiguous. Per germline, CDR1 LNHDA and CDR2 SQIVND (reference sequence). This CDR3 region has 13 residues. Trimming removed 1 base from V and 1 base from J, with 4 bases in between. The CDR3: CASSIGGNTEAFF. CDR3 nucleotides: TGTGCCAGTAGTATAGGAGGGAACACTGAAGCTTTCTTT.

V usage is TRBV5-8 and J usage is TRBJ2-3, with D unclear. Trimming removed 4 bases from V and 0 bases from J, with 3 bases in between. This CDR3 is built from 12 residues. The germline CDR1 and CDR2 sequences are SGHTS and YDEGEE. The CDR3 nucleotides read TGTGCCAGCAGCCCAAGCACAGATACGCAGTATTTT. It codes for CASSPSTDTQYF.

V is TRBV6-1 and J is TRBJ1-2; D remains unclear. This CDR3 is built from 13 residues. The V end lost 6 bases, the J end lost 1 base, and 9 bases lay between the germline ends. Germline CDR1 is MNHNS and CDR2 is SASEGT. CDR3 DNA: TGTGCCAGCAGCCTGGGCCTTAACTATGGCTACACCTTC. The encoded protein is CASSLGLNYGYTF.

This chain links TRBV2 with TRBJ2-7; TRBD1 is a possible D gene (6 bases). Germline V gene data show CDR1 as SNHLY and CDR2 as FYNNEI. V was pared by 6 bases and J by 3 bases, with 18 bases between. The CDR3 runs 15 residues. As DNA, the CDR3 is TGTGCCAGCAGGATGGACAGTCAGAAGTACTACGAGCAGTACTTC. Residues: CASRMDSQKYYEQYF.

The V gene is TRBV5-8, the J gene TRBJ2-2, with 8 bases identical to TRBD1. The germline gives CDR1 SGHTS, CDR2 YDEGEE. J was trimmed by 1 base and V by 4 bases; bases with no gene match: 3. The CDR3 is 15 residues long. The CDR3 here is CASSPGTGNTGELFF. CDR3 nucleotides: TGTGCCAGCAGCCCCGGGACAGGGAACACCGGGGAGCTGTTTTTT.

A single count supports this clone. CDR3 in amino acids: CSVEFGQGETQYF. CDR3 bases: TGCAGCGTTGAATTTGGGCAGGGAGAGACCCAGTACTTC. The rearrangement joins TRBV29-1 to TRBJ2-5; D may be TRBD1 (5 bases). CDR1 SQVTM and CDR2 ANQGSEA come from the germline V gene. V was cut by 2 bases and J by 4 bases, with 11 bases left in between. The CDR3 contains 13 residues.

The CDR3 loop reads CASKIPGGPYEQYF. In DNA, the CDR3 is TGTGCCAGCAAGATTCCAGGGGGTCCCTACGAGCAGTACTTC. The chain carries TRBV27 and TRBJ2-7; TRBD1 aligns across 7 bases. J gave up 2 bases and V 7 bases, and 8 bases lay outside the gene matches. The CDR3 is 14 residues long. Germline CDR1 is MNHEY and CDR2 is SMNVEV (reference sequence).

The chain couples TRBV27 to TRBJ1-5, with a possible D match to TRBD1 (5 bases). The V end lost 0 bases, the J end lost 3 bases, and 9 bases lay between the germline ends. The CDR3 length is 15 residues. Germline CDR1 MNHEY, CDR2 SMNVEV (reference sequence). The CDR3 DNA reads TGTGCCAGCAGTTTATCTGACAGATTCAATCAGCCCCAGCATTTT. It codes for CASSLSDRFNQPQHF.